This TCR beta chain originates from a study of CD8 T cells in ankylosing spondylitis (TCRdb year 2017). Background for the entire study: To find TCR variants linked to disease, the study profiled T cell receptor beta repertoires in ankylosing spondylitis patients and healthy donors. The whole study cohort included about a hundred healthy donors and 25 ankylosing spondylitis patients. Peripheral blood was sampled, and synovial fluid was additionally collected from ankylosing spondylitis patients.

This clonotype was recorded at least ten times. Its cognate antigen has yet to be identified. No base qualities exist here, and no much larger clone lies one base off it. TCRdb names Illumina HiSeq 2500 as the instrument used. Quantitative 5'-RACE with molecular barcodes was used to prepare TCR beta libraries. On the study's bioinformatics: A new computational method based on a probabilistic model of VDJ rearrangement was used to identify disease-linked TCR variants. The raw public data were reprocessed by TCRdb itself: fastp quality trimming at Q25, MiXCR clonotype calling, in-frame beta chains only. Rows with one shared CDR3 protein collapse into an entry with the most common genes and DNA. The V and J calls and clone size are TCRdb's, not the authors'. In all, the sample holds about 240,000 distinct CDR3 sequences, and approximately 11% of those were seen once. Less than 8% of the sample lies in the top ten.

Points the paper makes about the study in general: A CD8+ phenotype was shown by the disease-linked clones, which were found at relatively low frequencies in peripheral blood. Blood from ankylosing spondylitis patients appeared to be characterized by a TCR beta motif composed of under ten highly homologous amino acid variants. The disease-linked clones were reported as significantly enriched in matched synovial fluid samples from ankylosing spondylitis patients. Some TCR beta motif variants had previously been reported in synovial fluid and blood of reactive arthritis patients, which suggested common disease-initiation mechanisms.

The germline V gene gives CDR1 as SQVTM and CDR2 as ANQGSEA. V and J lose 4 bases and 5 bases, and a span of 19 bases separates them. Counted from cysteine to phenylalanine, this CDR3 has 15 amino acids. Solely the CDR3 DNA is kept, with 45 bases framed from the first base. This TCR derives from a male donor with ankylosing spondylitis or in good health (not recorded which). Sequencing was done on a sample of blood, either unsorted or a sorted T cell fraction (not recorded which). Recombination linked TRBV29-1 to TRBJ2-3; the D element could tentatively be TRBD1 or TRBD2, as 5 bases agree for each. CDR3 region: CSVARTLGAGDTQYF. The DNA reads TGCAGCGTTGCCCGGACGCTCGGGGCGGGAGATACGCAGTATTTT.